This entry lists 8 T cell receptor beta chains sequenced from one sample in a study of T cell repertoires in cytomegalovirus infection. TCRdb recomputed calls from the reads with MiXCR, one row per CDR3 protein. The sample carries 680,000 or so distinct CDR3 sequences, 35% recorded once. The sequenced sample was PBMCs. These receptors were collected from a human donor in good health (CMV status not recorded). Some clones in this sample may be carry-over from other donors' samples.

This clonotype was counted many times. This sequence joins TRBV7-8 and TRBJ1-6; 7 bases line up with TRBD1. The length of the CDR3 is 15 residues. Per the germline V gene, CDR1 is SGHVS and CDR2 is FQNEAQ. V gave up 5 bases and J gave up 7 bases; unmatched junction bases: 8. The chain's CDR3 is CASSRTGDGNSPLHF. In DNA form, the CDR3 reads TGTGCCAGCAGCCGAACAGGGGATGGCAATTCACCCCTCCACTTT.

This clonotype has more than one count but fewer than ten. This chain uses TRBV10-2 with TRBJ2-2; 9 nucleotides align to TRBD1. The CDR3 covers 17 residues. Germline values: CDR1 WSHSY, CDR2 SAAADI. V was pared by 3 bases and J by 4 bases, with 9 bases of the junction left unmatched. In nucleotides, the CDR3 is TGCGCCAGCAGTGACCAACGACAGGGGGTTGGCACCGGGGAGCTGTTTTTT. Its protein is CASSDQRQGVGTGELFF.

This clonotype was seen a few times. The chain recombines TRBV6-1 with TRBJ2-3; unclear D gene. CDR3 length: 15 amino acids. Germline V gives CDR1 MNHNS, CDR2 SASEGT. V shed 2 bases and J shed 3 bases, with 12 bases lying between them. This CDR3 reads CASSEFRHETDTQYF. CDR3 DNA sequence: TGTGCCAGCAGTGAATTCAGGCATGAGACAGATACGCAGTATTTT.

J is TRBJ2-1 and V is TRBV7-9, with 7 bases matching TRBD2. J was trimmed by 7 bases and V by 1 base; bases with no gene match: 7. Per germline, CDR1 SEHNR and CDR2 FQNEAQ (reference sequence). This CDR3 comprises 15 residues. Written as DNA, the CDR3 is TGTGCCAGCAGCTTAGGGGGGGGTATATTGAATGAGCAGTTCTTC. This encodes CASSLGGGILNEQFF.

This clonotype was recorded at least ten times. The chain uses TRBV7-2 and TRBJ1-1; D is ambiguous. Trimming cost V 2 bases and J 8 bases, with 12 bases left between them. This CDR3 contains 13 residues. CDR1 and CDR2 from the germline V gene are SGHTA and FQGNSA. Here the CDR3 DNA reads TGTGCCAGCAGCTTACGGTCTTACGGGGAAGCTTTCTTT. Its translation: CASSLRSYGEAFF.

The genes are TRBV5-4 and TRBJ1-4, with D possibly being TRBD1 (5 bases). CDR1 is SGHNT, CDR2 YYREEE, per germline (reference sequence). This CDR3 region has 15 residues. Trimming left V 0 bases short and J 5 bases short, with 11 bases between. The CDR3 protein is CASSLEGQHNEKLFF. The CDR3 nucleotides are TGTGCCAGCAGCTTGGAGGGGCAGCACAATGAAAAACTGTTTTTT.

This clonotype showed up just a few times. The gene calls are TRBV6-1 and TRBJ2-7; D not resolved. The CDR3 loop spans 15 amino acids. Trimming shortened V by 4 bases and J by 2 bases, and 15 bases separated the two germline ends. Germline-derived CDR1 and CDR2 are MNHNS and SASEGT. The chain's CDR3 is CASSAAASLAYEQYF. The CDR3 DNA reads TGTGCCAGCAGTGCGGCAGCCTCGCTAGCCTACGAGCAGTACTTC.

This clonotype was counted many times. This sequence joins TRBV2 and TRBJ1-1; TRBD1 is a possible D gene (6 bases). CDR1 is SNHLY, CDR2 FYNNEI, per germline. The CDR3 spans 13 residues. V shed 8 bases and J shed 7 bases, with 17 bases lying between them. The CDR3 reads CASRRDSQGEAFF. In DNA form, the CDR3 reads TGTGCCAGCCGTCGGGATTCACAGGGTGAAGCTTTCTTT.